This T cell receptor (beta chain) was observed in a study of blood T cell repertoires in COVID-19. Background on the study: T cells, B-cell-depleted T cells, or PBMCs supplied cDNA or gDNA.

Some clones are missing from TCRdb's copy, which holds only in-frame ones; the method was immunoSEQ multiplex PCR. The repertoire holds about 64,000 clones, with under 90% as singletons. The CDR3 runs to 15 residues. The junction had 0 bases not matched to a gene; V was cut back by 0 bases and J by 4 bases. Germline values: CDR1 MNHEY, CDR2 SVGEGT. This TCR derives from a man aged 45 to 65 with active COVID-19. The source material was peripheral blood. V and J are TRBV6-2 or TRBV6-3 and TRBJ2-5; 12 positions agree with TRBD2. The DNA of the CDR3 is TGTGCCAGCAGTTACTCGGGACTAGCGGGAGAGACCCAGTACTTC. Translating it yields CASSYSGLAGETQYF.